This TCR beta chain stems from a study of human T cells and chemical hapten exposure. Time point here: patch test 1, 2 weeks after DPC sensitization. The treatment here: therapeutic diphenylcyclopropenone sensitization with weekly scalp DPC. Whole blood, unfractionated, served as the material for total RNA extraction. TCRdb reprocessed the RACE reads via MiXCR and lists one record per CDR3 protein. Among 80,000 to 100,000 distinct CDR3 sequences, under 15% were seen once, and the ten largest hold roughly 2.1%. The CDR3 loop spans 16 amino acids. Germline assignment: CDR1 KGHDR and CDR2 SFDVKD. With regard to this clonotype: The junction differs from germline at one of its ends, possibly a read error.

This sequence was found in a woman aged 40 to 50 with alopecia areata. Some clones in this sample may be carry-over from other donors' samples. The source material was whole blood, sampled in connection with sensitization to the hapten diphenylcyclopropenone (DPC). The V call is TRBV24-1, the J call TRBJ2-2; D might be TRBD2 (5 bases). The CDR3 bases are TGTGCCACCAGTGGGGTCTATGCCGCGAACACCGGGGAGCTGCTTTTT. The encoded protein is CATSGVYAANTGELLF.